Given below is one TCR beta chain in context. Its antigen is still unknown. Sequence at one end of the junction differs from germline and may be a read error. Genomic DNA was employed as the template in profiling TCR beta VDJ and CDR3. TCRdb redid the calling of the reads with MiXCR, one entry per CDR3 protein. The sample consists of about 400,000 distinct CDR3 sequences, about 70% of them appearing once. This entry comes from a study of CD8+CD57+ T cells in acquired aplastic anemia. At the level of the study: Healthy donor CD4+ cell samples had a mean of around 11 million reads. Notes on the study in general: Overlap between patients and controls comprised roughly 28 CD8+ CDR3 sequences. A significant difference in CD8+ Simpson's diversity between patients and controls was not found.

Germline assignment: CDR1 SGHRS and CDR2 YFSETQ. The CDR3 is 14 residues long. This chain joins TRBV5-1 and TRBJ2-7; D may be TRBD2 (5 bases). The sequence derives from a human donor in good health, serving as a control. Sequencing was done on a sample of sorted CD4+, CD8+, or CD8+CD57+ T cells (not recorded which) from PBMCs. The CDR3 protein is CASSWNGVSYEQYF. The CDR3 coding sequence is TGTGCCAGCAGTTGGAACGGGGTCTCCTACGAGCAGTACTTC.